This T cell receptor beta chain stems from a study of blood T cell repertoires in COVID-19. Study context: COVID-19 samples collected from the United States, Italy and Spain covered acute and convalescent phases. The cDNA or gDNA used as material had been derived from T cells, B-cell-depleted T cells, or PBMCs.

The CDR3 extends over 15 amino acids. Germline CDR1 and CDR2: MNHEY and SVGAGI. The ends lost 4 bases at V and 3 bases at J; junction bases unmatched: 3. Per the original data handling: Researchers report that nucleated cell counts were estimated from reference gene primer amplification. Profiled with immunoSEQ multiplex PCR; TCRdb holds only in-frame clones, not every one. V and J calls and clone size follow that table, whereas D and trimming were derived from the DNA. The sample lists hundreds of thousands of clones, just under 90% occurring once. This clonotype was obtained from a woman between 18 and 29 years old with acute or convalescent COVID-19. Sequenced material: peripheral blood. The chain carries TRBV6-5 and TRBJ2-7; 13 positions agree with TRBD2. Here the CDR3 DNA reads TGTGCCAGCAGTTCGACTAGCGGGGGGATCTACGAGCAGTACTTC. This translates into CASSSTSGGIYEQYF.